This is a list of T cell receptor beta chains from one sample in a study of PD-1 blockade in classical Hodgkin lymphoma. Produced via immunoSEQ multiplex PCR; TCRdb's table is partial and in-frame only. The sample carries roughly 30,000 clones, around 79% recorded once. Sample: CD4+ T cells from blood, taken before the fourth cycle of nivolumab. Receptors originate from a human donor with classical Hodgkin lymphoma. CDR3s include the opening cysteine and the closing phenylalanine or tryptophan. The D gene is left open where the match is weak. The size of a clone is reported for some rows only, either as once, few or many, or as a class for expanded clones.

d_call	v_call	clone_size	cdr3_length	j_call	cdr3_nt	cdr3_aa
.	TRBV18	.	17	TRBJ1-5	TGTGCCAGCTCCCCGGCGGGGTTCTCTGGACCTAATCAGCCCCAGCATTTT	CASSPAGFSGPNQPQHF
.	TRBV5-4	.	14	TRBJ1-4	TGTGCCAGCAGCCAACCGGGGTCGAATGAAAAACTGTTTTTT	CASSQPGSNEKLFF
.	TRBV7-6	.	13	TRBJ1-4	TGTGCCAGCAGCCTTCTAATAGGCGAAAAACTGTTTTTT	CASSLLIGEKLFF
.	TRBV11-1	once	15	TRBJ2-7	TGTGCCAGCAGCTCCTACGGAGTGGCTCACTACGAGCAGTACTTC	CASSSYGVAHYEQYF
.	TRBV28	.	13	TRBJ2-7	TGTGCCAGCAGTTTATTAACTCCTGGCGAGCAGTACTTC	CASSLLTPGEQYF
.	TRBV7-8	.	14	TRBJ1-5	TGTGCCAGCAGCTCAAGGGACAGCAATCAGCCCCAGCATTTT	CASSSRDSNQPQHF
.	TRBV6-6	.	12	TRBJ2-3	TGTGCCAGCAGTTACCTCACAGATACGCAGTATTTT	CASSYLTDTQYF
.	TRBV29-1	.	13	TRBJ2-5	TGCAGCGTTGAAGATATAGCCTTCGGGACCCAGTACTTC	CSVEDIAFGTQYF
.	TRBV5-1	.	15	TRBJ2-5	TGCGCCAGCAGCTTGGTAGGGGTTCGTGAGGAGACCCAGTACTTC	CASSLVGVREETQYF
.	TRBV5-8	.	16	TRBJ1-5	TGTGCCAGCAGCTTGTGGGGGATATATAGCAATCAGCCCCAGCATTTT	CASSLWGIYSNQPQHF
TRBD2	TRBV2	once	18	TRBJ2-7	TGTGCCAGCAGTGAAAACCCCGGACTAGCGGGGATACCCTACGAGCAGTACTTC	CASSENPGLAGIPYEQYF
TRBD1	TRBV5-4	.	15	TRBJ2-3	TGTGCCAGCAGCTTGGGACAGGGGGCATGGGATACGCAGTATTTT	CASSLGQGAWDTQYF
TRBD1	TRBV19	.	16	TRBJ1-1	TGTGCCAGTAGGACCTACTCCGGGACAGTGAACACTGAAGCTTTCTTT	CASRTYSGTVNTEAFF
TRBD2	TRBV6-8	.	14	TRBJ2-3	TGTGCCAGCAGATCTAGCGGGGGAGTAGATACGCAGTATTTT	CASRSSGGVDTQYF
.	TRBV6-6	.	14	TRBJ2-7	TGTGCCAGCAGTTACGGCAGGGACTCCTACGAGCAGTACTTC	CASSYGRDSYEQYF
TRBD1	TRBV7-2	.	16	TRBJ2-7	TGTGCCAGCAGCTTAGAAGGACAGGGGCTTTCCTACGAGCAGTACTTC	CASSLEGQGLSYEQYF
.	TRBV6-5	few	16	TRBJ2-2	TGTGCCAGCAGTTACGGCAGGAGCCCCAACACCGGGGAGCTGTTTTTT	CASSYGRSPNTGELFF
TRBD2	TRBV29-1	few	13	TRBJ2-7	TGCAGCGCCAACCGGGGGGAGAGCTACGAGCAGTACTTC	CSANRGESYEQYF
.	TRBV2	.	15	TRBJ1-5	TGTGCCAGCAGTGAATCGTGGGTTGGGAATCAGCCCCAGCATTTT	CASSESWVGNQPQHF
TRBD2	TRBV11-3	.	15	TRBJ2-1	TGTGCCAGCAGCTTAGAAGGAGCGGGGGGGCCTGAGCAGTTCTTC	CASSLEGAGGPEQFF
.	TRBV5-5	few	12	TRBJ1-2	TGTGCCAGCAGCTTGTTGGAGGATGGCTACACCTTC	CASSLLEDGYTF
.	TRBV11-1	.	11	TRBJ2-1	TGTGCCAGCAGTCGGGGCAATGAGCAGTTCTTC	CASSRGNEQFF